The clone carrying this TCR beta chain was observed once. Its target is not known. Treatment given: around 19 received Ad26.COV2.S at low or high dose, single or two shots; about 5 received placebo; per-sample allocation not given. Sample collection was performed on day 63 after the first vaccine or placebo injection. The data stem from a study of Ad26.COV2.S vaccination and SARS-CoV-2 variants. Turning to the study itself: Intramuscularly, Ad26.COV2.S was given either once or twice, 56 days apart.

Sequenced by immunoSEQ multiplex PCR; TCRdb stores in-frame clones only, minus some. The sample gives roughly 350,000 clones, roughly 90% of which show up once; approximately 12% is in the top ten. In germline, CDR1 is MNHEY, CDR2 SMNVEV (reference sequence). The CDR3 runs to 16 residues. V lost 8 bases, J lost 4 bases, and 18 bases lay in between. Study findings and constraints: People given the vaccine had a wider spike-specific TCR breadth than placebo recipients did. Those who received vaccine or placebo ended up with similar non-spike TCR breadth.

Sequencing was performed on peripheral blood, taken in a trial of Ad26.COV2.S vaccine versus placebo. V usage is TRBV27 and J usage is TRBJ2-6; TRBD2 might be the D (5 bases). The source is a person between 18 and 65 years old who received the Ad26.COV2.S COVID-19 vaccine or a placebo. CDR3 nucleotides: TGTGCCAGCGGTAGCGCCCGGGCATCCGGGGCCAACGTCCTGACTTTC. Amino acid sequence: CASGSARASGANVLTF.